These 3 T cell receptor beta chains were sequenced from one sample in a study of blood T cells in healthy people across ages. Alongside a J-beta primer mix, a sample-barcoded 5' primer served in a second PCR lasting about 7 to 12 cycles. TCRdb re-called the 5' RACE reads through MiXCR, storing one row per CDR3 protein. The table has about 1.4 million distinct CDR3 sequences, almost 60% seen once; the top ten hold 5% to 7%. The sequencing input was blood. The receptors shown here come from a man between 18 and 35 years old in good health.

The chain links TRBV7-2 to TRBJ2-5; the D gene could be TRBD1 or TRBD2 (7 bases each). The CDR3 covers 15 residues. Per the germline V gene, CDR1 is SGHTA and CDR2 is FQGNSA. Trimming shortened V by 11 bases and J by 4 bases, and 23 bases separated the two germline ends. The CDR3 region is CAGTLRQGGVETQYF. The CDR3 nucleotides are TGTGCCGGCACCTTACGCCAGGGGGGGGTAGAGACCCAGTACTTC.

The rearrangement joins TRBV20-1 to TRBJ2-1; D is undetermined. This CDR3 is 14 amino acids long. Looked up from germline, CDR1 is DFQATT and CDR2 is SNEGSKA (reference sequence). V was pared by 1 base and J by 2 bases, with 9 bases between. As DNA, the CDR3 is TGCAGTGCTAGAGTCCGCGGAACCTACAATGAGCAGTTCTTC. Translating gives CSARVRGTYNEQFF.

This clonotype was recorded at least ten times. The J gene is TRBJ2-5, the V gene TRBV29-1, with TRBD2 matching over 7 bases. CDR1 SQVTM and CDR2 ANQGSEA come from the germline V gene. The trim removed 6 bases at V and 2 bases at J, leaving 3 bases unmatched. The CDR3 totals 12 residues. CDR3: CSVRGDQETQYF. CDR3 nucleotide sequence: TGCAGCGTCCGGGGGGATCAAGAGACCCAGTACTTC. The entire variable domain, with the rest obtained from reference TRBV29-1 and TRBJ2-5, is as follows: SAVISQKPSRDICQRGTSLTIQCQVDSQVTMMFWYRQQPGQSLTLIATANQGSEATYESGFVIDKFPISRPNLTFSTLTVSNMSPEDSSIYLCSVRGDQETQYFGPGTRLLVL.